This TCR beta chain was profiled in a study of beta chain features in type 1 diabetes. TCRB transcripts that were expressed got sequenced, as all of the isolated RNA had been reverse transcribed. The repertoire was sequenced with immunoSEQ multiplex PCR; TCRdb's copy has only in-frame clones and lacks some. The table lists some 150,000 clones, 8% to 13% of them singletons. This clonotype was sampled from a man aged 18 to 30 in good health. The specimen was naive CD4+ T cells from blood.

The CDR3 region has the DNA TGTGCCAGCGGGGAAGGACAGGGGACGAATGAGCAGTTCTTC. As protein: CASGEGQGTNEQFF. The J gene is TRBJ2-1, the V gene TRBV2; 9 bases are a match to TRBD1. This CDR3 spans 14 amino acids. Losses at the gene ends were 8 bases for V and 7 bases for J; bases not matched to a gene: 9. Germline V gene data show CDR1 as SNHLY and CDR2 as FYNNEI.